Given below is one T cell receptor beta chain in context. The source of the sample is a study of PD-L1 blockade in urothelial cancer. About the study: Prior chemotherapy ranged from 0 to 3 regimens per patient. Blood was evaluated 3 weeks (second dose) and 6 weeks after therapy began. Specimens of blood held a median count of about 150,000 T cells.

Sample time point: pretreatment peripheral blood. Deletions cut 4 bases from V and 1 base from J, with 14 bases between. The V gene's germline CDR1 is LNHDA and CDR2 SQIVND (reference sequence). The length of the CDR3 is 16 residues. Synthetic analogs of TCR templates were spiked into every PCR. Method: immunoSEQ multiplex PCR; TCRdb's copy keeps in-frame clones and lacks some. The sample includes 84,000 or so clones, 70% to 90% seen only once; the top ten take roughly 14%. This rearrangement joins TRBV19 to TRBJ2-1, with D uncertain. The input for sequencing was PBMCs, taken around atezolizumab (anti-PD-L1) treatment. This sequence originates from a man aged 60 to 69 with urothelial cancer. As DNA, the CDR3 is TGTGCCAGTAGTACTGGGCTCTTGCTATCCTACAATGAGCAGTTCTTC. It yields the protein CASSTGLLLSYNEQFF.